This TCR beta chain was captured in a study of T cells in Graves' hyperthyroidism and ophthalmopathy. Authors of the study amplified TCR beta CDR3 regions from RNA transcripts. The study used the HTBI primer set for a first-round RT-PCR of the TCR CDR3. From the multiplex PCR reads, TCRdb called clonotypes with MiXCR, one entry per CDR3 protein. Of fewer than 500,000 distinct CDR3 sequences in the sample, about 14% were seen once. Notes on the study in general: Most thyroid-expanded clonotypes above 0.001 were also found in blood. Stable hyperthyroidism and ophthalmopathy were separated using 13 V-J signatures.

Per the germline V gene, CDR1 is SGHTA and CDR2 is FQGNSA. V lost 5 bases, J lost 2 bases, and 12 bases stayed unmatched. The CDR3 totals 18 residues. Comments on this clonotype: Its target is not known.

The genes are TRBV7-2 and TRBJ2-5; 12 bases map to TRBD2. The clonotype comes from a woman aged 25 to 45 with Graves' ophthalmopathy. The sample consisted of blood. CDR3 DNA sequence: TGTGCCAGCAGCCCAACCGGACTAGCGGGGAGCATTCAAGAGACCCAGTACTTC. The encoded protein is CASSPTGLAGSIQETQYF.